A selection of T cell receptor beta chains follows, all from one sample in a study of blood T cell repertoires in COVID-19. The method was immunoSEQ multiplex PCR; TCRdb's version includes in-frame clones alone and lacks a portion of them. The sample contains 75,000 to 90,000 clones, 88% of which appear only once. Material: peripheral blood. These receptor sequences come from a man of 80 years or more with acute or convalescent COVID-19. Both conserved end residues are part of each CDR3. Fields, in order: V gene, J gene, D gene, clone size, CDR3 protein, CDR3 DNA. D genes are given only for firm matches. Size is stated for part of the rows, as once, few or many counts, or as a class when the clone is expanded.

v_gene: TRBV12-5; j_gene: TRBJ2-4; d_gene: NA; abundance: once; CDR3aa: CASGFLTGRIAKNIQYF; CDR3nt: TGTGCTAGTGGTTTCCTGACAGGACGGATCGCCAAAAACATTCAGTACTTC
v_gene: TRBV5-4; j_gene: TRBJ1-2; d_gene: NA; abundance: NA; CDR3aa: CASSQGQFIGYTF; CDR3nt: TGTGCCAGCAGCCAGGGACAATTCATTGGCTACACCTTC
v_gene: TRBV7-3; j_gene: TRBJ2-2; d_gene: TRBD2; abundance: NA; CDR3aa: CASSLTPAGVAGELFF; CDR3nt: TGTGCCAGCAGCTTAACCCCAGCGGGAGTCGCCGGGGAGCTGTTTTTT
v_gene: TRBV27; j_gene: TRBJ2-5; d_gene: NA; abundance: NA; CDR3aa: CASSLGQGGETQYF; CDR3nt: TGTGCCAGCAGTTTAGGGCAGGGTGGCGAGACCCAGTACTTC
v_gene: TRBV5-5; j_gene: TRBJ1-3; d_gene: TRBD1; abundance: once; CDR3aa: CASSLDAGGYAGNTIYF; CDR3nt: TGTGCCAGCAGCTTGGATGCAGGGGGCTACGCTGGAAACACCATATATTTT
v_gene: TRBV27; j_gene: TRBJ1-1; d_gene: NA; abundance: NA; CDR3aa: CASWEIPNTEAFF; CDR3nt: TGTGCCAGCTGGGAGATACCCAACACTGAAGCTTTCTTT
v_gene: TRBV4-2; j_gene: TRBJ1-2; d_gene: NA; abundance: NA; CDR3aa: CASSQDGWRGYTF; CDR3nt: TGTGCCAGCAGCCAAGATGGGTGGAGGGGCTACACCTTC
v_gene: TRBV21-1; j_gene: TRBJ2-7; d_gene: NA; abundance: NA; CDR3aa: CASSNRTGSTYEQYF; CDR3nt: TGTGCCAGCAGCAATCGGACAGGGTCGACCTACGAGCAGTACTTC
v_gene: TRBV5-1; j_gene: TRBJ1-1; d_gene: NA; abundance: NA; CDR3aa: CASSLGAGTYTEAFF; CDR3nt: TGCGCCAGCAGCTTGGGCGCGGGGACTTACACTGAAGCTTTCTTT
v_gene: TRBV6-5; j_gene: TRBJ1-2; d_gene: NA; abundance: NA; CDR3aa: CASSYGQGPFGGYTF; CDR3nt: TGTGCCAGCAGTTACGGGCAGGGCCCCTTTGGTGGCTACACCTTC
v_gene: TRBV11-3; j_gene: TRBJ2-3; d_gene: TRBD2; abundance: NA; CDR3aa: CASNSGSTDTQYF; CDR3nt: TGTGCCAGCAATAGCGGGAGTACAGATACGCAGTATTTT
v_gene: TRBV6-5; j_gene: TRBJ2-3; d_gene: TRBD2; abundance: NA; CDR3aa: CASSLLAGSASDTQYF; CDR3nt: TGTGCCAGCAGTTTACTAGCGGGAAGTGCATCAGATACGCAGTATTTT
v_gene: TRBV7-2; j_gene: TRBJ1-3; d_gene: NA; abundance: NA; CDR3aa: CASSPSGGLGNTIYF; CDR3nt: TGTGCCAGCAGCCCTAGTGGAGGGCTAGGAAACACCATATATTTT
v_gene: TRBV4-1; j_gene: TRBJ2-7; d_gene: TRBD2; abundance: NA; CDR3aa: CASRKGLADSYEQYF; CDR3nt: TGCGCCAGCAGGAAGGGACTAGCGGACTCCTACGAGCAGTACTTC
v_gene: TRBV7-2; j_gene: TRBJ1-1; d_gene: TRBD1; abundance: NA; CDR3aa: CASSLRYGDRGRGGAFF; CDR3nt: TGTGCCAGCAGCTTAAGATACGGGGACAGGGGAAGAGGGGGAGCTTTCTTT
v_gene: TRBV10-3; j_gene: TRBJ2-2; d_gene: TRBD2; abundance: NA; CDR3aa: CAISFTSGLNTGELFF; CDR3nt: TGTGCCATCAGTTTCACTAGCGGATTAAACACCGGGGAGCTGTTTTTT
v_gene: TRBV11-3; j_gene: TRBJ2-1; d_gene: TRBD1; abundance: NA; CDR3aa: CASSSGQGALNEQFF; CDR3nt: TGTGCCAGCAGCTCTGGACAGGGGGCGTTAAATGAGCAGTTCTTC
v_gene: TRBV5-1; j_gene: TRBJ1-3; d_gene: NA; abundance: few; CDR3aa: CASSAGSSGNTIYF; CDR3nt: TGCGCCAGCAGCGCGGGGAGCTCTGGAAACACCATATATTTT
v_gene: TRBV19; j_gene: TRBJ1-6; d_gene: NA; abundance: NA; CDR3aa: CASSIWRTDNSPLHF; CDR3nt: TGTGCCAGTAGTATTTGGCGGACAGACAATTCACCCCTCCACTTT
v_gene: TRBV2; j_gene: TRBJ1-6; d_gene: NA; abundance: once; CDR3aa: CASSDPLGQGSYNSPLHF; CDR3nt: TGTGCCAGCAGTGATCCTTTGGGGCAGGGATCCTATAATTCACCCCTCCACTTT
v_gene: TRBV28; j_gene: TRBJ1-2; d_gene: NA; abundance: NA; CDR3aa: CASTPGALHYGYTF; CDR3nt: TGTGCCAGCACCCCAGGGGCGCTTCACTATGGCTACACCTTC
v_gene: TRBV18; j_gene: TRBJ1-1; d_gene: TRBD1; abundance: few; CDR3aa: CASSPPGQKITITEAFF; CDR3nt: TGTGCCAGCTCACCTCCGGGACAGAAGATAACCATAACTGAAGCTTTCTTT
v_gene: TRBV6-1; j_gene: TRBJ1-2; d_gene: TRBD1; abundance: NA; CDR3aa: CASSETPRTGRTF; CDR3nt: TGTGCCAGCAGTGAAACCCCCCGGACAGGGAGGACCTTC
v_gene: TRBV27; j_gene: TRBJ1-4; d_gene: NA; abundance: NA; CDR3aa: CASSQVRGTNEKLFF; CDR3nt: TGTGCCAGCAGTCAAGTGCGGGGAACTAATGAAAAACTGTTTTTT
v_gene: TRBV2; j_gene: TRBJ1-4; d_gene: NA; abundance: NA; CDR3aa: CASSEALAGANEKLFF; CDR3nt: TGTGCCAGCAGTGAAGCGCTTGCAGGGGCTAATGAAAAACTGTTTTTT
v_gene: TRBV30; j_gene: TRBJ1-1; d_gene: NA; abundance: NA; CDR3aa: CAWLSTGVGTEAFF; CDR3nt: TGTGCCTGGTTGAGTACCGGGGTCGGCACTGAAGCTTTCTTT
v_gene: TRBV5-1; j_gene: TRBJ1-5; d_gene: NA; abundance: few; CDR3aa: CASSLTGSNQPQHF; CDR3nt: TGCGCCAGCAGCTTGACGGGTAGCAATCAGCCCCAGCATTTT
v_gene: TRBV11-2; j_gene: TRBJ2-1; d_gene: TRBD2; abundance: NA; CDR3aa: CASSLAPRTSGGKDNEQFF; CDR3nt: TGTGCCAGCAGCTTAGCCCCCCGGACTAGCGGGGGGAAGGACAATGAGCAGTTCTTC
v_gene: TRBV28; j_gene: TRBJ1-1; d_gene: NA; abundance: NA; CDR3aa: CASSLQGQAFF; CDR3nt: TGTGCCAGCAGCTTACAGGGTCAAGCTTTCTTT
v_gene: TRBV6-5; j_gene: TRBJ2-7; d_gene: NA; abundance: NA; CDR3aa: CASSYSNRGPVYEQYF; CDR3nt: TGTGCCAGCAGTTACTCGAATCGCGGGCCCGTCTACGAGCAGTACTTC
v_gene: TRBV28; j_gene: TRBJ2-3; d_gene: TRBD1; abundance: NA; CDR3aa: CAHPLDRADTQYF; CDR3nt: TGTGCCCACCCTTTGGACAGGGCGGATACGCAGTATTTT
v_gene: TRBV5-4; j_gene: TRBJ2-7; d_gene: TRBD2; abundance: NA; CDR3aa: CASSLTSGGIYEQYF; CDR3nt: TGTGCCAGCAGCTTGACTAGCGGGGGGATCTACGAGCAGTACTTC
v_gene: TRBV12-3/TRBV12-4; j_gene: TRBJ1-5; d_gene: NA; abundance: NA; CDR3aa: CASSLNRDQPQHF; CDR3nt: TGTGCCAGCAGTTTGAACAGGGATCAGCCCCAGCATTTT
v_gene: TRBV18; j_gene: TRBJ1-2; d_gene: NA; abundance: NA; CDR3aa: CASSPDGVNYGYTF; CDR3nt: TGTGCCAGCTCACCCGACGGGGTGAACTATGGCTACACCTTC
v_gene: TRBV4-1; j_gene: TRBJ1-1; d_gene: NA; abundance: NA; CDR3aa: CASSQDPGGRGPRNTEAFF; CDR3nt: TGCGCCAGCAGCCAAGATCCGGGGGGGCGGGGGCCGAGGAACACTGAAGCTTTCTTT
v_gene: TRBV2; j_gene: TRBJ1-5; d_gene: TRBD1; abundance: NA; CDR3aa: CASSGTGRDQPQHF; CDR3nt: TGTGCCAGCAGTGGGACAGGGAGGGATCAGCCCCAGCATTTT
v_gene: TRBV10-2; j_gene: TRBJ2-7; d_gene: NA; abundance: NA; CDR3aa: CASSDRGSRDEQYF; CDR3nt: TGCGCCAGCAGTGACCGGGGGAGCCGCGACGAGCAGTACTTC
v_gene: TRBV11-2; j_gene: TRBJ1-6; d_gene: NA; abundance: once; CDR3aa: CASSLQRHNSPLHF; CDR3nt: TGTGCCAGCAGCTTACAGCGCCATAATTCACCCCTCCACTTT
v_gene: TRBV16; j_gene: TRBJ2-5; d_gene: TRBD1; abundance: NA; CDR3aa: CASSQTGVGETQYF; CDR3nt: TGTGCCAGCAGCCAAACAGGGGTTGGAGAGACCCAGTACTTC
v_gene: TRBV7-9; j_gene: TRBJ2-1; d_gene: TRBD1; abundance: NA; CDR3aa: CASSPGQGAGNEQFF; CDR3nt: TGTGCCAGCAGCCCGGGACAGGGGGCAGGAAATGAGCAGTTCTTC
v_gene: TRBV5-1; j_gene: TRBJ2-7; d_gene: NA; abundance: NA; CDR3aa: CASSLYTGPYEQYF; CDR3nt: TGCGCCAGCAGCTTGTATACAGGTCCCTACGAGCAGTACTTC
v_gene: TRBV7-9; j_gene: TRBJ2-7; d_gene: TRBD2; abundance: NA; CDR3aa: CASSLVAGDGYEQYF; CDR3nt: TGTGCCAGCAGCTTAGTAGCGGGAGATGGGTACGAGCAGTACTTC
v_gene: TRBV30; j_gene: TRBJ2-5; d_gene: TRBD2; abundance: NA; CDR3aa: CAWMRLAGKETQYF; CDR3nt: TGTGCCTGGATGAGGCTAGCGGGTAAAGAGACCCAGTACTTC
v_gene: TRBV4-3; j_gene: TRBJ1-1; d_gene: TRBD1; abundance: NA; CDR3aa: CASSQGPGTGHHTEAFF; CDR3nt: TGCGCCAGCAGCCAAGGCCCCGGGACAGGGCACCACACTGAAGCTTTCTTT
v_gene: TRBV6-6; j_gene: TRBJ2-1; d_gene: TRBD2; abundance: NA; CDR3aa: CASSPTSGSFSYNEQFF; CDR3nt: TGTGCCAGCAGTCCGACTAGCGGGAGCTTTTCCTACAATGAGCAGTTCTTC
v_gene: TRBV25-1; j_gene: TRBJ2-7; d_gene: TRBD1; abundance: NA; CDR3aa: CASRTGPNEQYF; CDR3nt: TGTGCCAGTAGGACAGGACCGAACGAGCAGTACTTC
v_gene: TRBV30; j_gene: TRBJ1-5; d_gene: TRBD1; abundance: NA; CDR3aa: CAWKGTGNQPQHF; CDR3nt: TGTGCCTGGAAAGGGACAGGGAATCAGCCCCAGCATTTT
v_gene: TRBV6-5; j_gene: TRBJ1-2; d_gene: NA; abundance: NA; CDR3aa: CASSYGGRGYGYTF; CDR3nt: TGTGCCAGCAGTTACGGGGGGAGAGGGTATGGCTACACCTTC